These 15 T cell receptor beta chains were sequenced from one sample in a study of CD4+ T cells in melanoma. Profiling relied on immunoSEQ multiplex PCR, and the TCRdb table lists in-frame clones only, not all of them. The profile shows tens of thousands of clones, roughly three quarters of them singletons. The sequenced material came from tumor tissue. These receptors were obtained from a human donor with melanoma.

This clone was counted a few times. V and J are TRBV6-6 and TRBJ1-2; D uncertain. The V end lost 5 bases, the J end lost 0 bases, and 13 bases lay between the germline ends. Germline V CDR1 and CDR2: MNHNY, SVGAGI (reference sequence). The CDR3 is 15 residues long. The CDR3 nucleotides read TGTGCCAGCAGTCACCAATTACCAGCTAACTATGGCTACACCTTC. Its protein is CASSHQLPANYGYTF.

The rearrangement joins TRBV6-5 to TRBJ1-1, with TRBD1 identical over 9 bases. The trim removed 0 bases at V and 5 bases at J, leaving 7 bases unmatched. The CDR3 runs 16 residues. Germline CDR1 reads MNHEY; CDR2 reads SVGAGI. CDR3 coding DNA: TGTGCCAGCAGTTACTCGATGGACAGGGGAGAGACTGAAGCTTTCTTT. This gives the protein CASSYSMDRGETEAFF.

V is TRBV11-3 and J is TRBJ1-6; D is uncertain. Between the trimmed V and J ends, which lost 1 base and 11 bases, there was a span of 12 bases. The germline gives CDR1 SGHNT, CDR2 YENEEA. The CDR3 totals 14 residues. The CDR3 region is CASSLGGSGAPLHF. The CDR3 DNA reads TGTGCCAGCAGCTTAGGTGGCAGCGGGGCACCCCTCCACTTT.

V usage is TRBV6-6 and J usage is TRBJ2-7; tentative D call: TRBD1 (6 bases). Germline lookup yields CDR1 MNHNY and CDR2 SVGAGI (reference sequence). This CDR3 region has 15 residues. Trimming pared 6 bases from V and 4 bases from J, leaving 19 bases between. This CDR3 is CASRRNGDIFYEQYF. The CDR3 DNA follows: TGTGCCAGCAGACGGAATGGGGACATCTTTTACGAGCAGTACTTC.

The rearrangement uses TRBV4-1 and TRBJ1-4; TRBD1 might be the D (5 bases). Trimming took 5 bases from V and 5 from J, leaving 30 bases between them. Germline V gene sequence: CDR1 MGHRA, CDR2 YSYEKL. This CDR3 contains 20 residues. CDR3 nucleotide sequence: TGCGCCAGCAGCGGCGGGGAGACCGGGACTTTCTCGGCCCCGAATGAAAAACTGTTTTTT. Encoded protein: CASSGGETGTFSAPNEKLFF.

The genes are TRBV6-1 and TRBJ2-2, with 10 nucleotides matching TRBD1. Germline V lookup: CDR1 MNHNS, CDR2 SASEGT. Trimming took 4 bases from V and 7 from J; bases not matched to a gene: 6. The CDR3 is 15 amino acids. CDR3 loop: CASSGTGGGVGELFF. CDR3 nucleotides: TGTGCCAGCAGTGGGACAGGGGGAGGCGTCGGGGAGCTGTTTTTT.

The J gene is TRBJ2-1, the V gene TRBV4-2; D is unclear. This CDR3 comprises 13 residues. From germline, CDR1 is LGHNA and CDR2 YNFKEQ. Trimming removed 4 bases at V and 4 bases at J, with 8 bases between. The CDR3: CASSREVYNEQFF. CDR3 bases: TGTGCCAGCAGCCGGGAAGTATACAATGAGCAGTTCTTC.

This rearrangement joins TRBV18 to TRBJ2-5; no reliable D call. The CDR3 extends over 12 amino acids. Trimming removed 3 bases at V and 5 bases at J, with 7 bases between. Germline CDR1 KGHSH, CDR2 LQKENI. CDR3 loop: CASSPQAETQYF. The CDR3 DNA is TGTGCCAGCTCACCCCAGGCCGAGACCCAGTACTTC.

The genes are TRBV7-6 and TRBJ2-3; 7 positions match TRBD1. CDR1 is SGHVS and CDR2 is FNYEAQ in the germline V gene. CDR3 length equals 16 residues. Germline trimming cut 7 bases from V and 5 bases from J; bases unmatched to any gene: 15. CDR3 sequence reads: CASTPQRGPSEDTQYF. The CDR3 DNA reads TGTGCCAGCACCCCGCAGAGGGGGCCCTCGGAAGATACGCAGTATTTT. Variable domain in full (rest from reference TRBV7-6 and TRBJ2-3): GAGVSQSPRYKVTKRGQDVALRCDPISGHVSLYWYRQALGQGPEFLTYFNYEAQQDKSGLPNDRFSAERPEGSISTLTIQRTEQRDSAMYRCASTPQRGPSEDTQYFGPGTRLTVL.

This chain uses TRBV7-9 with TRBJ2-3; D gene uncertain. Trimming stripped 5 bases from V and 6 bases from J, with 9 bases between. The germline V gene has CDR1 SEHNR and CDR2 FQNEAQ (reference sequence). The CDR3 has 12 amino acids. The CDR3 coding sequence is TGTGCCAGCAGCCGTTCAACTGATACGCAGTATTTT. Translation gives CASSRSTDTQYF. The full variable domain, with the rest looked up from reference TRBV7-9 and TRBJ2-3, is DTGVSQNPRHKITKRGQNVTFRCDPISEHNRLYWYRQTLGQGPEFLTYFQNEAQLEKSRLLSDRFSAERPKGSFSTLEIQRTEQGDSAMYLCASSRSTDTQYFGPGTRLTVL.

This chain joins TRBV18 and TRBJ2-7; D may be TRBD1 (5 bases). The germline CDR1 and CDR2 sequences are KGHSH and LQKENI. This CDR3 region has 13 residues. The V end lost 2 bases, the J end lost 3 bases, and 8 bases lay between the germline ends. CDR3 region: CASSPGARYEQYF. CDR3 bases: TGTGCCAGCTCACCAGGGGCGCGCTACGAGCAGTACTTC.

The CDR3 reads CASTLQGSGANVLTF. The DNA for the CDR3 is TGTGCCAGCACCCTACAGGGCTCTGGGGCCAACGTCCTGACTTTC. The chain has TRBV6-5 and TRBJ2-6; maybe TRBD1 (6 bases). This CDR3 spans 15 amino acids. CDR1 MNHEY and CDR2 SVGAGI come from the germline V gene. Trimming left V 7 bases short and J 0 bases short, with 10 bases between.

The chain couples TRBV10-2 to TRBJ2-5; 10 nucleotides align to TRBD2. Trimming at V came to 6 bases and at J to 4 bases, leaving 14 bases not matched to a gene. The CDR3 runs to 17 residues. Germline CDR1 reads WSHSY; CDR2 reads SAAADI. CDR3 amino acids: CASSERHLAGVGETQYF. CDR3 sequence (DNA): TGCGCCAGCAGCGAACGTCATCTAGCGGGGGTAGGAGAGACCCAGTACTTC.

The V and J genes are TRBV18 and TRBJ2-7, with TRBD1 matching 8 bases. V dropped 4 bases and J dropped 3; count of bases not matched to a gene: 5. Germline CDR1 KGHSH, CDR2 LQKENI. CDR3 length equals 14 residues. The CDR3 loop is CASSRTGNNYEQYF. The DNA of the CDR3 is TGTGCCAGCTCACGGACAGGGAACAACTACGAGCAGTACTTC.

The chain couples TRBV5-4 to TRBJ1-1, with D possibly matching TRBD1 (5 bases). The germline V and J ends were trimmed by 5 bases and 1 base, with 9 bases remaining between them. The CDR3 extends over 13 amino acids. Germline V gene data show CDR1 as SGHNT and CDR2 as YYREEE (reference sequence). The DNA of the CDR3 is TGTGCCAGCAGAAAAGGACAGAACACTGAAGCTTTCTTT. It encodes CASRKGQNTEAFF.